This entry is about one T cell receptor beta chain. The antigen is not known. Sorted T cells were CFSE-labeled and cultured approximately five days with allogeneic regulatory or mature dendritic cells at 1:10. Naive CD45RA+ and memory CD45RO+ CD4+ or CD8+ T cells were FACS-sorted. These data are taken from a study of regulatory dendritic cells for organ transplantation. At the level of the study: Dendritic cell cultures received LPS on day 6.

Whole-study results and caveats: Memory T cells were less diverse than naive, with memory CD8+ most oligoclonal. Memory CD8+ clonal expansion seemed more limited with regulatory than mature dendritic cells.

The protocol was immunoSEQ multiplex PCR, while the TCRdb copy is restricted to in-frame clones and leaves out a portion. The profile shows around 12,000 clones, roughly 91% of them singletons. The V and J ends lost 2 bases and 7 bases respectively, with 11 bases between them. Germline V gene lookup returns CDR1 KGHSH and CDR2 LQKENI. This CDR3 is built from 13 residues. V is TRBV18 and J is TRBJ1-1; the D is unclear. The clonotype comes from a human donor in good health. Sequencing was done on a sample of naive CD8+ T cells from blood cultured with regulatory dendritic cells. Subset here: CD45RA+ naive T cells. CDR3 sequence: CASSPGSAGEAFF. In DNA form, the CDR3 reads TGTGCCAGCTCACCAGGGTCGGCAGGTGAAGCTTTCTTT.